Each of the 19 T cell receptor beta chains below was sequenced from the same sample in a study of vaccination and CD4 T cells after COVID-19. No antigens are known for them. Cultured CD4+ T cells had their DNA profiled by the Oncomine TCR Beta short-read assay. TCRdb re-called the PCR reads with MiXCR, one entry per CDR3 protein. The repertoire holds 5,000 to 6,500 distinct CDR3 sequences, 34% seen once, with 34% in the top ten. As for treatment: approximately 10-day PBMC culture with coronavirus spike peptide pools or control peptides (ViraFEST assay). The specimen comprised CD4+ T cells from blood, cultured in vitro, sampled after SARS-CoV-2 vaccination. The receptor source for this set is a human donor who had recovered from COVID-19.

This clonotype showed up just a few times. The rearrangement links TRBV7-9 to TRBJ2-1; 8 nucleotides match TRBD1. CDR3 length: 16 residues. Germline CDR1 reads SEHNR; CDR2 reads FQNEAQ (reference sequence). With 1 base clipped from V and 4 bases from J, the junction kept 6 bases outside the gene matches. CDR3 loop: CASSLGTGKRYNEQFF. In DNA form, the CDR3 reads TGTGCCAGCAGCTTAGGGACAGGGAAAAGGTACAATGAGCAGTTCTTC. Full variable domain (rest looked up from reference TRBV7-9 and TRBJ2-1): DTGVSQNPRHKITKRGQNVTFRCDPISEHNRLYWYRQTLGQGPEFLTYFQNEAQLEKSRLLSDRFSAERPKGSFSTLEIQRTEQGDSAMYLCASSLGTGKRYNEQFFGPGTRLTVL.

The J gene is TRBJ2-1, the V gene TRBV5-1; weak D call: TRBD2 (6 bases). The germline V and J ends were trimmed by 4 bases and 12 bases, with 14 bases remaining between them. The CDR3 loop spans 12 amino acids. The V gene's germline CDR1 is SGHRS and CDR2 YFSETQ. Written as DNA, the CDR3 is TGCGCCAGCAGCCCCGCGGAGGGAGGGCAGTTCTTC. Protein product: CASSPAEGGQFF.

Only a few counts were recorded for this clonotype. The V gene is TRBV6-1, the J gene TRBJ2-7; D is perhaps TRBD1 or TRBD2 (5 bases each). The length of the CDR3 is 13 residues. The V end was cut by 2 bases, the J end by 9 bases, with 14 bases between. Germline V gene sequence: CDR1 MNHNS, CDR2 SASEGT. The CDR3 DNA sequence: TGTGCCAGCAGTGAACCAGGGAGTTACCGGCAGTACTTC. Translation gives CASSEPGSYRQYF.

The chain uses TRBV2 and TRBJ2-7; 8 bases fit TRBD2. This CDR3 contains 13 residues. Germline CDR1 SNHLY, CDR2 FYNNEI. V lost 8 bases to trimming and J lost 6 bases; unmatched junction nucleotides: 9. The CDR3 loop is CASGERGYSEQYF. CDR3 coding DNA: TGTGCCAGCGGCGAGCGGGGGTACAGCGAGCAGTACTTC.

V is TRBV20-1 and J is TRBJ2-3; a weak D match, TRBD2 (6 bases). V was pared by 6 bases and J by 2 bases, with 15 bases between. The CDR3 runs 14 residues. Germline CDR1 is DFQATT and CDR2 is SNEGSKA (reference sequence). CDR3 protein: CSATGASVTDTQYF. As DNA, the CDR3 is TGCAGTGCAACCGGGGCTAGCGTCACAGATACGCAGTATTTT.

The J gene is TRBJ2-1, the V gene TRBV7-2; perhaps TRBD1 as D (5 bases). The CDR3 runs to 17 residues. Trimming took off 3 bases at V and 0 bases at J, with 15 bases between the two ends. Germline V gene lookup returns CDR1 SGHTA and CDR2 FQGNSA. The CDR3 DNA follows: TGTGCCAGCAGCTTCCAGGGTAGGGCCAACTCCTACAATGAGCAGTTCTTC. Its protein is CASSFQGRANSYNEQFF.

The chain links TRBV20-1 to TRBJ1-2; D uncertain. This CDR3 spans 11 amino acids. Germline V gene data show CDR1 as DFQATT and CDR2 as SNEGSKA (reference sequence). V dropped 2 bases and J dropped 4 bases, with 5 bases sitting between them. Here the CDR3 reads CSARHSYGYTF. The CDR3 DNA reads TGCAGTGCTAGACACTCCTATGGCTACACCTTC.

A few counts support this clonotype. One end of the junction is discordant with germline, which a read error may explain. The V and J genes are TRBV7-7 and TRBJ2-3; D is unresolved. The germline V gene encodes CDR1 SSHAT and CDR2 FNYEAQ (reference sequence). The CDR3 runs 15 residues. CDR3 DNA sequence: TGTGCTAGCAGCCCGCCCGAGACGGGCACAGATACGCAGTATTTT. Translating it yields CASSPPETGTDTQYF. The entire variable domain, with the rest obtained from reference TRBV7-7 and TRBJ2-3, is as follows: GAGVSQSPRYKVTKRGQDVTLRCDPISSHATLYWYQQALGQGPEFLTYFNYEAQPDKSGLPSDRFSAERPEGSISTLTIQRTEQRDSAMYRCASSPPETGTDTQYFGPGTRLTVL.

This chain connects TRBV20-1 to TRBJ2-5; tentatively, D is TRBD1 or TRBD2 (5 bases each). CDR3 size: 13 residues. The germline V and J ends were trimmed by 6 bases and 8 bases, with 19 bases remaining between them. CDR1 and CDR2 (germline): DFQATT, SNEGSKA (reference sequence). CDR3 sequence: CSAIEGLVATQYF. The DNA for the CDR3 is TGCAGTGCCATAGAGGGGTTGGTGGCAACCCAGTACTTC.

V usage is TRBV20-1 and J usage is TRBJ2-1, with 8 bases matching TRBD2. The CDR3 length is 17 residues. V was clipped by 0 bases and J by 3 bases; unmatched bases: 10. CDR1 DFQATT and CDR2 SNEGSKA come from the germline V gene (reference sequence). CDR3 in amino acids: CSARDLLAGPRYNEQFF. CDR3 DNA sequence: TGCAGTGCTAGAGATCTCTTAGCGGGACCCCGCTACAATGAGCAGTTCTTC.

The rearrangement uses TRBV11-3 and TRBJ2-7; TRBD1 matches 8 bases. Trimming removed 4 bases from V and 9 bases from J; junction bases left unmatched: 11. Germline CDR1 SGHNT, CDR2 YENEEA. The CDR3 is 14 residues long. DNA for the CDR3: TGTGCCAGCAGCTCCGGACAGGGCACGAGAGGGCAGTACTTC. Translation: CASSSGQGTRGQYF.

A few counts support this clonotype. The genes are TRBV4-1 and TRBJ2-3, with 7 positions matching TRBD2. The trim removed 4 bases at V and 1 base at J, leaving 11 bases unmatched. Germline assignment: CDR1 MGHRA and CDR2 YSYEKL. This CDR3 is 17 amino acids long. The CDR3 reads CASSPGGRAGGTDTQYF. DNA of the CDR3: TGCGCCAGCAGCCCAGGCGGACGGGCGGGAGGCACAGATACGCAGTATTTT.

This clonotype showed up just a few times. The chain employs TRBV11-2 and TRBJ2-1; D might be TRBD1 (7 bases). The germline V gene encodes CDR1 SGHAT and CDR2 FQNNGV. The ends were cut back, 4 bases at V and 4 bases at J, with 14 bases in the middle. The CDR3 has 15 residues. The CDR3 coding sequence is TGTGCCAGCAGCTCGGGGGACAGTACGTACAATGAGCAGTTCTTC. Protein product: CASSSGDSTYNEQFF.

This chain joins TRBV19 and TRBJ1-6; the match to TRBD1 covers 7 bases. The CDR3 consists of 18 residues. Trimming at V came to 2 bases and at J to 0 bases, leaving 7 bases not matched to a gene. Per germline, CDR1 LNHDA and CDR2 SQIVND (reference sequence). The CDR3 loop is CASSIPGQLSSYNSPLHF. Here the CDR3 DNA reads TGTGCCAGTAGTATACCGGGACAGTTGAGCTCCTATAATTCACCCCTCCACTTT.

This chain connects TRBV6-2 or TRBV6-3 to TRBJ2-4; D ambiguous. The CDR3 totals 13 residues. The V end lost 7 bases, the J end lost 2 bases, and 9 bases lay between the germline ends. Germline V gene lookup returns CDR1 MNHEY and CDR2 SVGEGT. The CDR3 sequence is CASNGFTKNIQYF. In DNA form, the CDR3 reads TGTGCCAGCAATGGTTTCACCAAAAACATTCAGTACTTC.

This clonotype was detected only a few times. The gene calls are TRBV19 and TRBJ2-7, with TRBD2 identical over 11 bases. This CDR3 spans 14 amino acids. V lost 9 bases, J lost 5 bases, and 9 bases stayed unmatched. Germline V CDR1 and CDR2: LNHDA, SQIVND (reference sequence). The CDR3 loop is CASQDSGGADEQYF. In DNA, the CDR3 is TGTGCCAGCCAAGATAGCGGGGGGGCTGACGAGCAGTACTTC.

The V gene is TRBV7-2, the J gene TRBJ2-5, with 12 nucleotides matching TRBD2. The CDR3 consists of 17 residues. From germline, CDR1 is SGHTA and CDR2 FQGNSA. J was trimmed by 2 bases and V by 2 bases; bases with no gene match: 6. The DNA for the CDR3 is TGTGCCAGCAGCTTAAGAGGACTAGCGGGGCGACAAGAGACCCAGTACTTC. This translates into CASSLRGLAGRQETQYF.

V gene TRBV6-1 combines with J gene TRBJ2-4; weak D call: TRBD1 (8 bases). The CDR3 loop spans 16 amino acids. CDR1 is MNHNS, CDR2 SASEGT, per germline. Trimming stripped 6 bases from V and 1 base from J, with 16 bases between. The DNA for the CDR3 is TGTGCCAGCAGCAGCGACAGGGGAGGGGCCAAAAACATTCAGTACTTC. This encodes CASSSDRGGAKNIQYF.

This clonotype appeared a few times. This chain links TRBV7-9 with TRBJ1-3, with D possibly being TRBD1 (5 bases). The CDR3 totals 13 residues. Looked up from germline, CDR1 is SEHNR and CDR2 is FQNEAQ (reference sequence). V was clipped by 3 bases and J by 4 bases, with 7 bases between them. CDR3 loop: CASSFYRGNTIYF. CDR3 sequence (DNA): TGTGCCAGCAGCTTCTACAGGGGAAACACCATATATTTT.